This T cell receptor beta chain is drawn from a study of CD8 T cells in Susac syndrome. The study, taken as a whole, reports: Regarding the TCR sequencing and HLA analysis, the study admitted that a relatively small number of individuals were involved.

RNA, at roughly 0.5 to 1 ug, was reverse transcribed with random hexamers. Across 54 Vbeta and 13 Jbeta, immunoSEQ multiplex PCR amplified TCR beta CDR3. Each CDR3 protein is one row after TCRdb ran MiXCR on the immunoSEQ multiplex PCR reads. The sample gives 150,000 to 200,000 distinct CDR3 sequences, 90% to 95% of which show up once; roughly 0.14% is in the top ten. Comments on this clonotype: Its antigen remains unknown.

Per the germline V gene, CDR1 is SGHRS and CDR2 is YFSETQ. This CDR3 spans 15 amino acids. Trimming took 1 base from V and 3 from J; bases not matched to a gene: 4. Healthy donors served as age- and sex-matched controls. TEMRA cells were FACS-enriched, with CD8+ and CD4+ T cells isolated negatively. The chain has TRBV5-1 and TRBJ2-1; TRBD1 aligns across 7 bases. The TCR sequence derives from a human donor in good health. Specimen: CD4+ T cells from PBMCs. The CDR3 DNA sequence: TGCGCCAGCAGCTTGTCCCAGGGGGACTACAATGAGCAGTTCTTC. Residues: CASSLSQGDYNEQFF.